This TCR delta chain was captured by sequencing in a study of γδ T cells in repeated Plasmodium falciparum infection. Across the whole study: The natural-infection arm compared Malian children under seasonal malaria with matched Australian children. Study results and limitations: Vgamma9/Vdelta2+ repertoires stayed stably polyclonal over time and infection. The Malian cohort came from a small rural village of predominantly one ethnic group.

With regard to this clone: Its antigen remains unknown. TCRdb's listed protein matches a much larger clone and diverges from this DNA's translation at residue 9, likely through a read error; the protein shown comes from the DNA.

TCRdb applied CATT to the multiplex PCR reads for clone calling. This sample has roughly 93,000 delta-chain clones, with approximately 1% found just once. Gammadelta T cells were flow-sorted from PBMC into Vgamma9/Vdelta2+ and Vdelta2-negative populations for bulk analysis. The CDR3 runs 19 residues. V was cut by 1 base and J by 2 bases, with 25 bases left in between. Germline V gene lookup returns CDR1 GEAIGNYY and CDR2 EKD. Sequenced: gamma-delta T cells from blood. The chain has TRDV2 and TRDJ1; TRDD3 might be the D (5 bases). No J gene was available from TCRdb, and it was assigned here by a germline match of the DNA. The clonotype was recovered from a pool of human donors (malaria-infected and uninfected, not separated). The CDR3 coding sequence is TGTGCCTGTGACACACCTGGTGGGGACCCAAGGATTGGTACCGATAAACTCATCTTT. It is translated as CACDTPGGDPRIGTDKLIF.